The 10 T cell receptor beta chains reported below all come from one sample, sequenced in a study of beta chain features in type 1 diabetes. Sequenced material consisted of expressed TCRB transcripts (all of the isolated RNA was reverse transcribed). The assay was immunoSEQ multiplex PCR, and TCRdb's table has in-frame clones only and misses some. Altogether some 270,000 clones are present, roughly 8% being singletons, with the ten largest covering about 0.93%. The sequenced sample consisted of central memory CD4+ T cells from blood. The receptors come from a young woman in good health.

This clone was recorded at least ten times. The sample contains more than one DNA sequence encoding this CDR3. The rearrangement links TRBV4-2 to TRBJ2-5; 8 bases map to TRBD2. The CDR3 sequence is 15 residues long. The junction had 2 bases not matched to a gene; V was cut back by 0 bases and J by 2 bases. Germline V gives CDR1 LGHNA, CDR2 YNFKEQ. This CDR3 reads CASSQDRGGQETQYF. CDR3 sequence (DNA): TGTGCCAGCAGCCAAGATCGGGGGGGGCAAGAGACCCAGTACTTC.

This clone came up many times. This chain connects TRBV14 to TRBJ1-2; no reliable D call. The CDR3 covers 12 residues. Between the trimmed V and J ends, which lost 8 bases and 8 bases, there was a span of 15 bases. Germline loops: CDR1 SGHDN, CDR2 FVKESK. In nucleotides, the CDR3 is TGTGCCAGCCGAACTCTCAGCAGCGGCTACACCTTC. This sequence encodes CASRTLSSGYTF.

The table lists this clone with many counts. The V and J genes are TRBV19 and TRBJ1-5, with D unclear. The V gene's germline CDR1 is LNHDA and CDR2 SQIVND (reference sequence). Trimming stripped 3 bases from V and 1 base from J, with 10 bases between. This CDR3 is 15 amino acids long. The CDR3 loop is CASSITAQSNQPQHF. CDR3 coding DNA: TGTGCCAGTAGTATCACGGCACAGAGCAATCAGCCCCAGCATTTT.

The chain couples TRBV5-8 to TRBJ1-5, with TRBD1 matching 9 bases. Losses at the gene ends were 2 bases for V and 12 bases for J; bases not matched to a gene: 9. The CDR3 covers 14 residues. CDR1 is SGHTS, CDR2 YDEGEE, per germline. The CDR3 sequence: CASSFLTGGTDQHF. CDR3 DNA: TGTGCCAGCAGCTTCCTGACAGGGGGGACTGACCAGCATTTT.

The sample holds many counts of this clone. Within the sample, other DNA sequences also encode this same CDR3. CDR3 in DNA: TGTGCCAGCAGCTTAGTGGGGTACTCTGGAAACACCATATATTTT. Translation: CASSLVGYSGNTIYF. The chain employs TRBV7-9 and TRBJ1-3, with D uncertain. Germline V gene sequence: CDR1 SEHNR, CDR2 FQNEAQ (reference sequence). CDR3 size: 15 residues. Trimming left V 1 base short and J 0 bases short, with 7 bases between.

The chain uses TRBV11-2 and TRBJ2-3, with 7 bases matching TRBD1. Losses at the gene ends were 7 bases for V and 2 bases for J; bases not matched to a gene: 9. The CDR3 consists of 15 residues. Germline loops: CDR1 SGHAT, CDR2 FQNNGV. CDR3 in amino acids: CASILRGPPTDTQYF. The CDR3 DNA reads TGTGCCAGCATCCTGAGGGGGCCCCCCACAGATACGCAGTATTTT.

This clone has only a few counts. The rearrangement links TRBV30 to TRBJ1-2; possibly TRBD1 for D (6 bases). V was clipped by 4 bases and J by 2 bases, with 8 bases between them. The CDR3 runs 12 residues. Germline V gene sequence: CDR1 GTSNPN, CDR2 SVGIG (reference sequence). This CDR3 is CAWNQGNYGYTF. DNA of the CDR3: TGTGCCTGGAACCAGGGGAACTATGGCTACACCTTC.

This clone was recorded a few times. The rearrangement uses TRBV7-3 and TRBJ1-3; a weak D match, TRBD1 (6 bases). The ends were cut back, 0 bases at V and 0 bases at J, with 12 bases in the middle. This CDR3 contains 17 residues. Germline-derived CDR1 and CDR2 are SGHTA and FQGTGA. The CDR3 loop is CASSLTEETGSGNTIYF. The CDR3 DNA is TGTGCCAGCAGCTTAACCGAAGAGACAGGCTCTGGAAACACCATATATTTT.

The chain has TRBV4-3 and TRBJ2-7; no clear D gene. CDR1 LGHNA and CDR2 YSLEER come from the germline V gene. This CDR3 spans 16 amino acids. Trimming pared 0 bases from V and 3 bases from J, leaving 15 bases between. The CDR3 protein is CASSQDVYGDDYEQYF. CDR3 nucleotides: TGCGCCAGCAGCCAAGATGTATACGGAGACGACTACGAGCAGTACTTC.

V gene TRBV20-1 combines with J gene TRBJ1-2; D ambiguous. V lost 3 bases to trimming and J lost 5 bases, with 7 bases between them. The CDR3 runs to 11 residues. From germline, CDR1 is DFQATT and CDR2 SNEGSKA (reference sequence). The CDR3 nucleotides read TGCAGTGCTAGTGGTCGGTATGGCTACACCTTC. Translated: CSASGRYGYTF.